This T cell receptor (beta chain) is from a study of OX40 agonist ivuxolimab in advanced cancers. At the level of the study: Patients received ivuxolimab, an agonistic anti-OX40 (CD134) antibody. Patients were infused with ivuxolimab every 2 weeks at 0.01 to 10 mg/kg. Findings and limits, study-wide: Dose levels from 0.1 to 3.0 mg/kg saw CD4+ and CD8+ blood T cells expand clonally by week 6.

The V end was cut by 0 bases, the J end by 7 bases, with 18 bases between. This CDR3 has 16 amino acids. CDR1 and CDR2 from the germline V gene are MNHEY and SVGAGI. Produced via immunoSEQ multiplex PCR; TCRdb's table is partial and in-frame only. The data contain some 66,000 clones, approximately 89% of them singletons. Comment on this clone: Its specificity is not known.

The sequence came from an adult with an advanced solid tumor such as melanoma, head and neck, liver or kidney cancer. Here the sequenced sample was CD4+ or CD8+ T cells sorted from blood, taken in a trial of the OX40 agonist ivuxolimab. The chain recombines TRBV6-5 with TRBJ1-2, with D tentatively TRBD1 (5 bases). CDR3 bases: TGTGCCAGCAGTTACTCGGGACCAGTGTTCCCTTTTGGCTACACCTTC. The encoded protein is CASSYSGPVFPFGYTF.